The subject of this entry is one T cell receptor (beta chain). The repertoire was sequenced with immunoSEQ multiplex PCR; TCRdb's copy has only in-frame clones and lacks some. The sample carries approximately 100,000 clones, around 93% recorded once. The data originate from a study of blood T cell repertoires in COVID-19. Study at large: The samples span acute and convalescent COVID-19 from the United States, Italy and Spain.

The V end was cut by 5 bases, the J end by 3 bases, with 8 bases between. This CDR3 contains 13 residues. Germline-derived CDR1 and CDR2 are LNHDA and SQIVND (reference sequence). This TCR was recovered from a man aged 45-60 years with acute or convalescent COVID-19. This chain uses TRBV19 with TRBJ1-5; no firm D call. Sequencing was carried out using peripheral blood. CDR3 residues: CASSSGVNQPQHF. The CDR3, as DNA: TGTGCCAGTAGTTCCGGGGTCAATCAGCCCCAGCATTTT.